This T cell receptor beta chain stems from a study of T cell responses to AZD1222 COVID-19 vaccine. TCRdb keeps only in-frame clones here, not all; method: immunoSEQ multiplex PCR. The data show approximately 110,000 clones, with roughly 90% seen just once and 2% to 3% held by the top ten. The germline CDR1 and CDR2 sequences are SGDLS and YYNGEE. The CDR3 runs to 14 residues. Trimming cost V 4 bases and J 1 base, with 11 bases left between them. About this clone: Its antigen remains unknown.

Whole-study findings and limits: Unmutated variant regions are reportedly the target of nearly half of TCRs that are spike-specific. Most donors were white British, females outnumbered males, and clonal diversity was possibly underestimated. Two AZD1222 administrations were followed by greater Spike-specific TCR breadth and depth.

The chain combines TRBV9 with TRBJ1-1; D not resolved. This receptor was obtained from an adult in good health. The sample in question was peripheral blood, obtained on day 0 of AZD1222 vaccination. Here the CDR3 reads CASSRLAENTEAFF. The CDR3 DNA sequence: TGTGCCAGCAGCCGTCTGGCAGAGAACACTGAAGCTTTCTTT.